Presented here are 29 T cell receptor beta chains from one specimen sequenced in a study of beta chain features in type 1 diabetes. cDNA synthesis used the whole RNA isolate, giving expressed TCRB sequences. Only in-frame clones appear in the TCRdb table, and some are missing; sequencing was by immunoSEQ multiplex PCR. Of 120,000 to 150,000 clones listed, 6% to 7.5% are singletons. The source material was central memory CD4+ T cells from blood. The receptor set was obtained from a woman aged 25 to 39 in good health.

There are a few counts of this clone. The chain is built from TRBV19 and TRBJ2-1, with 8 bases that match TRBD2. The length of the CDR3 is 14 residues. Germline CDR1 reads LNHDA; CDR2 reads SQIVND (reference sequence). Unmatched junction bases numbered 4, after V lost 5 bases and J lost 4 bases. The CDR3 reads CASSVSGSYNEQFF. CDR3 nucleotides: TGTGCCAGTAGTGTAAGCGGGAGTTACAATGAGCAGTTCTTC.

This sequence joins TRBV28 and TRBJ2-7; 10 nucleotides align to TRBD2. The V and J ends lost 2 bases and 6 bases, in that order; junction bases with no gene match: 4. This CDR3 comprises 14 residues. Germline CDR1 MDHEN, CDR2 SYDVKM. In DNA, the CDR3 is TGTGCCAGCAGTTTACTAGCGGGAGTGATCGAGCAGTACTTC. Its protein is CASSLLAGVIEQYF.

This clone has just a few counts. The gene calls are TRBV7-8 and TRBJ2-7, with 10 bases fitting TRBD2. The CDR3 is 15 residues long. The V gene's germline CDR1 is SGHVS and CDR2 FQNEAQ. The junction had 3 bases not matched to a gene; V was cut back by 1 base and J by 3 bases. This chain's CDR3 is CASSLVGTSVYEQYF. In nucleotides, the CDR3 is TGTGCCAGCAGCTTAGTAGGGACTAGCGTCTACGAGCAGTACTTC.

This clone appeared many times. This chain links TRBV5-4 with TRBJ2-5; a weak D match, TRBD2 (5 bases). CDR1 is SGHNT, CDR2 YYREEE, per germline (reference sequence). V lost 7 bases to trimming and J lost 2 bases, with 12 bases between them. This CDR3 contains 13 residues. This chain's CDR3 is CASYVREQETQYF. For the CDR3, the DNA is TGTGCCAGCTATGTCCGGGAACAAGAGACCCAGTACTTC. The full variable domain, in which reference TRBV5-4 and TRBJ2-5 provide the parts outside the CDR3, is ETGVTQSPTHLIKTRGQQVTLRCSSQSGHNTVSWYQQALGQGPQFIFQYYREEENGRGNFPPRFSGLQFPNYSSELNVNALELDDSALYLCASYVREQETQYFGPGTRLLVL.

This clone has just a few counts. V and J are TRBV6-1 and TRBJ1-1; D remains unclear. Between the trimmed V and J ends, which lost 3 bases and 0 bases, there was a span of 8 bases. Germline values: CDR1 MNHNS, CDR2 SASEGT. The CDR3 has 14 amino acids. Written as DNA, the CDR3 is TGTGCCAGCAGTGATGCCCAGATGAACACTGAAGCTTTCTTT. Translation: CASSDAQMNTEAFF.

The J gene is TRBJ2-3, the V gene TRBV7-9; a weak D match, TRBD1 (6 bases). CDR1 is SEHNR and CDR2 is FQNEAQ in the germline V gene (reference sequence). V lost 5 bases to trimming and J lost 2 bases, with 17 bases between them. The CDR3 contains 16 residues. Written as DNA, the CDR3 is TGTGCCAGCAGCGGACGTTGGGACACCAACACAGATACGCAGTATTTT. This encodes CASSGRWDTNTDTQYF.

Only a few counts were recorded for this clone. This chain uses TRBV7-9 with TRBJ2-1; perhaps TRBD2 as D (6 bases). The CDR3 spans 15 residues. Deletions cut 3 bases from V and 7 bases from J, with 16 bases between. Germline-derived CDR1 and CDR2 are SEHNR and FQNEAQ (reference sequence). CDR3 protein: CASSFTGLSGNEQFF. Written as DNA, the CDR3 is TGTGCCAGCAGCTTCACGGGACTTAGTGGGAATGAGCAGTTCTTC.

This sequence joins TRBV7-8 and TRBJ2-3, with a weak D call TRBD1 (6 bases). Germline assignment: CDR1 SGHVS and CDR2 FQNEAQ. This CDR3 spans 14 amino acids. V lost 3 bases to trimming and J lost 4 bases, with 11 bases between them. The CDR3 region is CASSLVRGADTQYF. CDR3 sequence (DNA): TGTGCCAGCAGCTTGGTCAGGGGTGCAGATACGCAGTATTTT. Variable domain in full (rest from reference TRBV7-8 and TRBJ2-3): GAGVSQSPRYKVAKRGQDVALRCDPISGHVSLFWYQQALGQGPEFLTYFQNEAQLDKSGLPSDRFFAERPEGSVSTLKIQRTQQEDSAVYLCASSLVRGADTQYFGPGTRLTVL.

This clone has only a few counts. V usage is TRBV11-2 and J usage is TRBJ2-5; 7 positions agree with TRBD1. Losses at the gene ends were 4 bases for V and 5 bases for J; bases not matched to a gene: 13. CDR1 SGHAT and CDR2 FQNNGV come from the germline V gene. The CDR3 runs to 16 residues. CDR3 bases: TGTGCCAGCAGCTCACTCGCGAGGGGGCTCGGGGAGACCCAGTACTTC. Encoded protein: CASSSLARGLGETQYF.

The chain has TRBV14 and TRBJ1-5, with a tentative D call TRBD1 (5 bases). In germline, CDR1 is SGHDN, CDR2 FVKESK. V was cut by 4 bases and J by 0 bases, with 16 bases left in between. The CDR3 length is 17 residues. The CDR3 DNA is TGTGCCAGCAGCCTAAAAGGGACGGACTATAGCAATCAGCCCCAGCATTTT. It yields the protein CASSLKGTDYSNQPQHF.

J is TRBJ2-1 and V is TRBV7-2; D gene ambiguous. Trimming shortened V by 5 bases and J by 5 bases, and 10 bases separated the two germline ends. CDR3 length equals 13 residues. Germline V gene data show CDR1 as SGHTA and CDR2 as FQGNSA. CDR3 in DNA: TGTGCCAGCAGCCCCTTAGTGAACAATGAGCAGTTCTTC. Translating gives CASSPLVNNEQFF.

This clone has more than one count but fewer than ten. This chain links TRBV4-3 with TRBJ1-1; D is ambiguous. The CDR3 length is 11 residues. V was trimmed by 4 bases and J by 6 bases, leaving 6 bases between them. Germline V gene data show CDR1 as LGHNA and CDR2 as YSLEER. The CDR3 DNA is TGCGCCAGCAGCCGCGGGTCTGAAGCTTTCTTT. Its translation is CASSRGSEAFF.

This clone was seen a handful of times. CDR3 in amino acids: CAWHLGLAGGRDEQFF. For the CDR3, the DNA is TGTGCCTGGCATCTCGGACTAGCGGGAGGGAGGGATGAGCAGTTCTTC. The chain joins TRBV30 to TRBJ2-1, with 15 nucleotides matching TRBD2. Per the germline V gene, CDR1 is GTSNPN and CDR2 is SVGIG (reference sequence). The CDR3 covers 16 residues. The junction had 10 bases not matched to a gene; V was cut back by 5 bases and J by 8 bases.

This clone was recorded a few times. J is TRBJ1-1 and V is TRBV7-9, with D perhaps TRBD1 (5 bases). The CDR3 spans 15 residues. From germline, CDR1 is SEHNR and CDR2 FQNEAQ (reference sequence). The V and J ends lost 1 base and 1 base respectively, with 10 bases between them. The CDR3 nucleotides are TGTGCCAGCAGCTTAGTCCAGGGCCCGAACACTGAAGCTTTCTTT. Protein sequence: CASSLVQGPNTEAFF.

Concerning this clone itself: The sample has other DNA sequences that encode this CDR3 too. J is TRBJ1-5 and V is TRBV9, with 7 bases lining up with TRBD1. V lost 0 bases and J lost 3; bases outside the gene matches: 3. CDR1 and CDR2 (germline): SGDLS, YYNGEE. The CDR3 totals 15 residues. CDR3 DNA: TGTGCCAGCAGCGTAGCCGGACAGGACAATCAGCCCCAGCATTTT. Encoded protein: CASSVAGQDNQPQHF. Looking up the rest from reference TRBV9 and TRBJ1-5 gives the full variable domain: DSGVTQTPKHLITATGQRVTLRCSPRSGDLSVYWYQQSLDQGLQFLIQYYNGEERAKGNILERFSAQQFPDLHSELNLSSLELGDSALYFCASSVAGQDNQPQHFGDGTRLSIL.

The chain recombines TRBV11-3 with TRBJ2-7; TRBD1 aligns across 9 bases. Germline V CDR1 and CDR2: SGHNT, YENEEA. CDR3 length equals 12 residues. V shed 6 bases and J 6 bases; nucleotides not matched to a gene: 3. CDR3: CASRGQGVEQYF. The DNA of the CDR3 is TGTGCCAGCAGGGGACAGGGTGTCGAGCAGTACTTC.

This clone was seen a few times. The chain carries TRBV2 and TRBJ2-1; no clear D gene. Germline CDR1 SNHLY, CDR2 FYNNEI. This CDR3 spans 14 amino acids. V lost 8 bases, J lost 0 bases, and 11 bases lay in between. The CDR3 nucleotides are TGTGCCAGCGATCCGGTTACCTCCTACAATGAGCAGTTCTTC. The encoded protein is CASDPVTSYNEQFF.

A few counts support this clone. V usage is TRBV28 and J usage is TRBJ2-7; D perhaps matches TRBD2 (6 bases). CDR3 length: 15 amino acids. Trimming removed 3 bases from V and 4 bases from J, with 16 bases in between. Germline V lookup: CDR1 MDHEN, CDR2 SYDVKM. CDR3 in DNA: TGTGCCAGCAGTTTGGCGGGAAGTTTACATTACGAGCAGTACTTC. It is translated as CASSLAGSLHYEQYF.

This clone showed up many times. The rearrangement links TRBV5-1 to TRBJ2-5; 11 positions match TRBD2. CDR3 length equals 17 residues. Germline CDR1 reads SGHRS; CDR2 reads YFSETQ. The V and J ends lost 4 bases and 3 bases, in that order; junction bases with no gene match: 11. The CDR3 nucleotides read TGCGCCAGCAGCACGACCGGGACTAGCGGATTGAAAGAGACCCAGTACTTC. Its protein is CASSTTGTSGLKETQYF.

The chain joins TRBV7-9 to TRBJ1-1; the D is unclear. Germline-derived CDR1 and CDR2 are SEHNR and FQNEAQ (reference sequence). Trimming took 0 bases from V and 7 from J, leaving 6 bases between them. The CDR3 totals 12 residues. In DNA, the CDR3 is TGTGCCAGCAGCTTAGCCGGGGTTGAAGCTTTCTTT. Translating gives CASSLAGVEAFF.

This clone was seen a handful of times. The rearrangement joins TRBV28 to TRBJ2-5; perhaps TRBD1 as D (5 bases). Germline CDR1 reads MDHEN; CDR2 reads SYDVKM. There are 15 residues in the CDR3. V lost 5 bases to trimming and J lost 3 bases, with 16 bases between them. CDR3 bases: TGTGCCAGCAGTCCTGGGGCGACTGATAAAGAGACCCAGTACTTC. It translates to CASSPGATDKETQYF. The full variable domain, with the rest looked up from reference TRBV28 and TRBJ2-5, is DVKVTQSSRYLVKRTGEKVFLECVQDMDHENMFWYRQDPGLGLRLIYFSYDVKMKEKGDIPEGYSVSREKKERFSLILESASTNQTSMYLCASSPGATDKETQYFGPGTRLLVL.

In this sample, this clone turned up a few times. This chain connects TRBV7-2 to TRBJ2-3; 12 nucleotides line up with TRBD2. V was clipped by 5 bases and J by 4 bases; unmatched bases: 10. Germline lookup yields CDR1 SGHTA and CDR2 FQGNSA. The CDR3 covers 17 residues. CDR3 protein: CASSPRLAGALPDTQYF. In DNA form, the CDR3 reads TGTGCCAGCAGCCCCAGACTAGCGGGAGCCCTGCCAGATACGCAGTATTTT.

This chain joins TRBV7-2 and TRBJ1-3; TRBD1 aligns across 9 bases. The CDR3 is 15 residues long. Germline CDR1 reads SGHTA; CDR2 reads FQGNSA. Germline trimming cut 5 bases from V and 7 bases from J; bases unmatched to any gene: 9. The CDR3 protein is CASSVDRGIGNTIYF. CDR3 DNA sequence: TGTGCCAGCAGCGTGGACAGGGGTATTGGTAACACCATATATTTT.

This clone was counted only a few times. This chain uses TRBV7-2 with TRBJ1-4; 10 nucleotides match TRBD1. From germline, CDR1 is SGHTA and CDR2 FQGNSA. J lost 3 bases, V lost 1 base, and 2 bases had no gene match. The length of the CDR3 is 16 residues. In nucleotides, the CDR3 is TGTGCCAGCAGCTTAGGGGACAGGGGCTCTAATGAAAAACTGTTTTTT. The encoded protein is CASSLGDRGSNEKLFF.

The chain recombines TRBV5-1 with TRBJ2-1; TRBD2 matches 10 bases. CDR3 length: 17 residues. V lost 0 bases to trimming and J lost 1 base; unmatched junction nucleotides: 4. CDR1 and CDR2 from the germline V gene are SGHRS and YFSETQ. The CDR3 is CASSLGNSGGSYNEQFF. The CDR3, as DNA: TGCGCCAGCAGCTTGGGTAATAGCGGGGGGTCCTACAATGAGCAGTTCTTC.

The sample holds many counts of this clone. The genes are TRBV7-9 and TRBJ1-5; D possibly corresponds to TRBD1 (6 bases). V lost 1 base, J lost 3 bases, and 7 bases lay in between. Germline CDR1 SEHNR, CDR2 FQNEAQ (reference sequence). This CDR3 spans 14 amino acids. The CDR3 protein is CASSLGTVNQPQHF. The CDR3 DNA sequence: TGTGCCAGCAGCTTAGGGACAGTCAATCAGCCCCAGCATTTT.

This chain links TRBV5-6 with TRBJ2-7, with 8 nucleotides matching TRBD2. V lost 5 bases, J lost 1 base, and 11 bases stayed unmatched. The CDR3 totals 16 residues. From germline, CDR1 is SGHDT and CDR2 YYEEEE. The CDR3 coding sequence is TGTGCCAGCAGTTCCACCGAGCGGGAGAGTTCCTACGAGCAGTACTTC. Translation: CASSSTERESSYEQYF.

The sample holds a few counts of this clone. This rearrangement joins TRBV4-1 to TRBJ2-5; unclear D gene. The CDR3 runs to 15 residues. Germline loops: CDR1 MGHRA, CDR2 YSYEKL. V lost 7 bases to trimming and J lost 5 bases, with 20 bases between them. The CDR3 nucleotides read TGCGCCAGCAAGGATACCCGTGGGCAGTCGGAGACCCAGTACTTC. Its translation: CASKDTRGQSETQYF.

For the CDR3, the DNA is TGCGCCAGCAGCCAAAACTTCCCCAGACAGGACGAGCAGTACTTC. It encodes CASSQNFPRQDEQYF. The rearrangement joins TRBV4-3 to TRBJ2-7; perhaps TRBD1 as D (6 bases). This CDR3 has 15 residues. CDR1 and CDR2 (germline): LGHNA, YSLEER. Deletions cut 2 bases from V and 5 bases from J, with 16 bases between.